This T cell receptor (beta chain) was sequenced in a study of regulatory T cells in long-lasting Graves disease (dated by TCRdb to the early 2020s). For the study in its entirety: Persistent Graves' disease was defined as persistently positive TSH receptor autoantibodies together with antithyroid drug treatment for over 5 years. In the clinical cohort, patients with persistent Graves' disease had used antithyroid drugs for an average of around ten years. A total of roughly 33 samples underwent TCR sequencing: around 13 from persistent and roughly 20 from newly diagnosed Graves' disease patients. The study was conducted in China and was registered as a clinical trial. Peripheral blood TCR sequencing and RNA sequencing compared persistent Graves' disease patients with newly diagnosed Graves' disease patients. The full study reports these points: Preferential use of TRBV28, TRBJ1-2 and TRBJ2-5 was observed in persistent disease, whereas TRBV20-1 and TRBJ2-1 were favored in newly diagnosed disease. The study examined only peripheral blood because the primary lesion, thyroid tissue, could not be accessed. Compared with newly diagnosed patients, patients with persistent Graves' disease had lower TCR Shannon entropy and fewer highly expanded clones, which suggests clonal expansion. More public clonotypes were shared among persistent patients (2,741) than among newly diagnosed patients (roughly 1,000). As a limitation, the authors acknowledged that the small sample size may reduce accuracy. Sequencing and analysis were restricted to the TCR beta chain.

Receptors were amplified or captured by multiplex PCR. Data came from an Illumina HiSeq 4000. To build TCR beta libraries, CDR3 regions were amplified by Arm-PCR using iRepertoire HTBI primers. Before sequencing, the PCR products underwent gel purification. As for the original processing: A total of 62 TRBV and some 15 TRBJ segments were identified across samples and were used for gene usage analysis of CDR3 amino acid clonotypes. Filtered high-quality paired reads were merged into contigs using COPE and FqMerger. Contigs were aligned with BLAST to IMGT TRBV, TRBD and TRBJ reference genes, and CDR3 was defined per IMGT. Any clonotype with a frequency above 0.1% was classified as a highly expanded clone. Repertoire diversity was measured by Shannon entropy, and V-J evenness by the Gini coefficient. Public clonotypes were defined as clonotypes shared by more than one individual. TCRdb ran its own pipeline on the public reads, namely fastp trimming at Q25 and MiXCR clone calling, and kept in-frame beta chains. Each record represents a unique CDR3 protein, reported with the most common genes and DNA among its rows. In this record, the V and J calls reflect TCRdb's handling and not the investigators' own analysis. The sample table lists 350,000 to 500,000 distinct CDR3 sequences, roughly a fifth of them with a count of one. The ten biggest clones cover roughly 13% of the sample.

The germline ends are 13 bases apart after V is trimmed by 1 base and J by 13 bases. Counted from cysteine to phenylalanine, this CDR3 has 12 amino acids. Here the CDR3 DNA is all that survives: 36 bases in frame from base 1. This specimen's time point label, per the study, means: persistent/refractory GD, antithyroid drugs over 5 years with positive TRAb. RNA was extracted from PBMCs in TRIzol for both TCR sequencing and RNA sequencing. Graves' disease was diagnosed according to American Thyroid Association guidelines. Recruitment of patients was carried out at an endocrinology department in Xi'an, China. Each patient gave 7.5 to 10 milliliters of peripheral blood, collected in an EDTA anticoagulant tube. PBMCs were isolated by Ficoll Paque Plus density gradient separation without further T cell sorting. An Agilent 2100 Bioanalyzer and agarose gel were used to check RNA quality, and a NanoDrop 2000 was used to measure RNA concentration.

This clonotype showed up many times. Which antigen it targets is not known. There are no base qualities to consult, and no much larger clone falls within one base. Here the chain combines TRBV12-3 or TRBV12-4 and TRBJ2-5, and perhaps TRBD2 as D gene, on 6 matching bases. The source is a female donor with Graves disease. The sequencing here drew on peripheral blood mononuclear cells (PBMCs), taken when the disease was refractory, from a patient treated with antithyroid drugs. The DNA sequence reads TGTGCCAGCAGTTTAGAACTTGGGGACTGGTACTTC. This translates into CASSLELGDWYF.